A selection of T cell receptor beta chains follows, all from one sample in a study of blood T cells in healthy people across ages. TCRdb re-called the 5' RACE reads with MiXCR, one entry per CDR3 protein. The sample lists over 600,000 distinct CDR3 sequences; approximately 60% were seen once. Sequencing was performed on blood. Source of these receptors: a man aged 40-49 years in good health. The CDR3 runs from the conserved cysteine through the conserved F or W. The order of the fields is clone size, D gene, V gene, J gene, CDR3 DNA, CDR3 protein. A D gene is named only where the DNA matches it firmly. Size values are once, few and many counts, or a class for expanded clones, and some rows have none.

few	.	TRBV7-8	TRBJ2-5	TGTGCCAGCAGCCCCTCTACGGAGCAGTACTTC	CASSPSTEQYF
.	.	TRBV28	TRBJ2-6	TGTGCCAGCAGTTTAAACAGAAATTTGGGCTCTGGGGCCAACGTCCTGACTTTC	CASSLNRNLGSGANVLTF
few	.	TRBV18	TRBJ2-4	TGTGCCAGCTCACCGGTTGGGGACGGAATCCCCAAAAACATTCAGTACTTC	CASSPVGDGIPKNIQYF
few	TRBD1	TRBV6-5	TRBJ1-1	TGTGCCAGCATTGTACAGGGGCTGAACACTGAAGCTTTCTTT	CASIVQGLNTEAFF
few	.	TRBV21-1	TRBJ2-7	TGTGCCAGCAGCAAAGCGCGGGGCTACTTAAGCTCCTACGAGCAGTACTTC	CASSKARGYLSSYEQYF
.	.	TRBV4-1	TRBJ2-4	TGCGCCAGCAGATCCTTCGACGGACGAGGCAAAAACATTCAGTACTTC	CASRSFDGRGKNIQYF
.	TRBD1	TRBV2	TRBJ2-7	TGTGCCAGCAGCACGAAAGGGACAGGGACCTACGAGCAGTACTTC	CASSTKGTGTYEQYF
.	.	TRBV20-1	TRBJ2-5	TGCAGTGCTAGACCCCCCTCTCGGGTAAGAGAGACCCAGTACTTC	CSARPPSRVRETQYF
.	TRBD1	TRBV7-2	TRBJ1-5	TGTGCCAGCAGCTTAGCATCAGGGGGTGATCAGCCCCAGCATTTT	CASSLASGGDQPQHF
once	.	TRBV2	TRBJ1-2	TGTGCCAGCAGTGCGGGGGTAGCTAACTATGGCTACACCTTC	CASSAGVANYGYTF
.	TRBD2	TRBV5-1	TRBJ2-5	TGCGCCAGCAGCTTGGGACTAGCGGAGATCCAAGAGACCCAGTACTTC	CASSLGLAEIQETQYF
many	.	TRBV7-9	TRBJ1-5	TGTGCCAGCAGCTTAACGGGGGGCAATCAGCCCCAGCATTTT	CASSLTGGNQPQHF
few	.	TRBV9	TRBJ2-7	TGTGCCAGCAGCGTGGGGGGAGATCGATTAAGCGCCTACGAGCAGTACTTC	CASSVGGDRLSAYEQYF
.	.	TRBV29-1	TRBJ2-2	TGCAGCGTTGTTTCACACCTGAACACCGGGGAGCTGTTTTTT	CSVVSHLNTGELFF
.	TRBD2	TRBV7-3	TRBJ2-3	TGTGCCAGCAGCTTATTGGCTAGCGGGGGGGGCACAGATACGCAGTATTTT	CASSLLASGGGTDTQYF
.	.	TRBV20-1	TRBJ2-7	TGCAGTGCTAGATTGATGAACGAGCAGTACTTC	CSARLMNEQYF
few	.	TRBV4-3	TRBJ2-4	TGCGCCAGCAGCCAAGATCGGAGGGAAATGGGAGGCAAGCAGTACTTC	CASSQDRREMGGKQYF
.	.	TRBV28	TRBJ2-3	TGTGCCAGCGGCTGGAGAACAGATACGCAGTATTTT	CASGWRTDTQYF
.	TRBD1	TRBV29-1	TRBJ2-5	TGCAGCGTAGGACAGGGAACGGAGACCCAGTACTTC	CSVGQGTETQYF
.	TRBD1	TRBV28	TRBJ1-5	TGTGCCAGCAGTTGGGACAGGGTTAATCAGCCCCAGCATTTT	CASSWDRVNQPQHF
few	TRBD1	TRBV10-3	TRBJ2-6	TGTGCCATCAGTGACAAGGGGGCCAGCTCTGGGGCCAACGTCCTGACTTTC	CAISDKGASSGANVLTF
.	.	TRBV18	TRBJ2-3	TGTGCCAGCTCACCAGGCCGACAAACCCTAGATACGCAGTATTTT	CASSPGRQTLDTQYF
few	.	TRBV10-3	TRBJ2-6	TGTGCCATCACTTCAACAGGGAGCTCTGGGGCCAACGTCCTGACTTTC	CAITSTGSSGANVLTF
few	.	TRBV24-1	TRBJ2-1	TGTGCCACCAGTGATATCCTCCAAGGTTACAATGAGCAGTTCTTC	CATSDILQGYNEQFF
.	.	TRBV4-3	TRBJ1-1	TGCGCCAGCAGCCAAGTAGGTCCAAAGAACACTGAAGCTTTCTTT	CASSQVGPKNTEAFF
.	.	TRBV27	TRBJ1-5	TGTGCCAGAATCGACGCGCCGAACAATCAGCCCCAGCATTTT	CARIDAPNNQPQHF
.	.	TRBV12-3/TRBV12-4	TRBJ1-4	TGTGCCAGCAGTTTAGCGCGGGTGGTTGGGGAAAAACTGTTTTTT	CASSLARVVGEKLFF
.	TRBD1	TRBV7-6	TRBJ2-3	TGTGCCAGCAGCTACCTCCGGACAGGGGGCGTAAGCACAGATGCGCAGTATTTT	CASSYLRTGGVSTDAQYF
.	.	TRBV7-2	TRBJ2-5	TGTGCCAGCAGCTCTCCTTTCAAAGAGACCCAGTACTTC	CASSSPFKETQYF
few	.	TRBV15	TRBJ2-3	TGTGCCACCAGCAGTTATCTGGGCACAGATACGCAGTATTTT	CATSSYLGTDTQYF
.	.	TRBV4-3	TRBJ2-4	TGCGCCAGCAGCCAAGGGGGCAGGTCGGCCAAAAACATTCAGTACTTC	CASSQGGRSAKNIQYF
once	TRBD1	TRBV7-3	TRBJ2-1	TGTGCCAGCAGCTTATACAGGGGACAGGAGCAGTTCTTC	CASSLYRGQEQFF
.	TRBD1	TRBV25-1	TRBJ1-2	TGTGCCAGCAGTGAGACAGGGGGCGATTATGGCTACACCTTC	CASSETGGDYGYTF
few	.	TRBV20-1	TRBJ2-7	TGCAGTGCTAGGAAACTCGGGACCACCCCATTGCAATCCTACAATGAGCAGTACTTC	CSARKLGTTPLQSYNEQYF
.	.	TRBV12-3/TRBV12-4	TRBJ2-4	TGTGCCAGCAGTCCCCGTCTTAGGAACATTCAGTACTTC	CASSPRLRNIQYF